This entry is about one TCR beta chain. Its specificity is not known. Using immunoSEQ multiplex PCR, the repertoire was profiled, and TCRdb retains in-frame clones only, with some absent. The data show more than 110,000 clones, 80% to 95% seen once. The sample belongs to a study of T cell responses to AZD1222 COVID-19 vaccine. Points from the study as a whole: Repertoire samples came only from after the peak T cell response. Nearly half of spike-specific TCRs reportedly go after variant regions that carry no mutations. Vaccine-associated CD4 TCRs spanned spike, dominant at 160-218 and 743-854. A mostly white British donor set with more females was recruited, and clonal diversity was possibly underestimated.

V lost 3 bases, J lost 6 bases, and 21 bases lay in between. Germline CDR1 and CDR2: LNHDA and SQIVND (reference sequence). The CDR3 covers 17 residues. This receptor was taken from an adult in good health. Sample: peripheral blood, taken on day 0 of AZD1222 vaccination. This chain connects TRBV19 to TRBJ1-5; perhaps TRBD1 as D (5 bases). CDR3 loop: CASSMVEAGGWFQPQHF. The CDR3 coding sequence is TGTGCCAGTAGTATGGTTGAGGCGGGGGGTTGGTTTCAGCCCCAGCATTTT.